The entry below gives a single TCR beta chain sequence along with its context. Repertoires were generated with immunoSEQ multiplex PCR, while TCRdb's copy carries only in-frame clones and drops some. Of 250,000 to 350,000 clones listed, approximately 85% were seen once; the top ten hold 4.3%. Grouping used clinical history reported by participants in a survey and questionnaire. Per germline, CDR1 MDHEN and CDR2 SYDVKM. The CDR3 runs 15 residues. V was cut by 1 base and J by 1 base, with 5 bases left in between. This record belongs to a study of blood T cell repertoires in COVID-19. Across the study: The United States, Italy and Spain provided the acute and convalescent COVID-19 samples. From T cells, B-cell-depleted T cells, or PBMCs came the material, which was cDNA or gDNA.

The sequence was collected from a woman aged 25-40 years who had recovered from COVID-19. The rearrangement links TRBV28 to TRBJ2-6; D is ambiguous. The sample was PBMCs or T cells enriched from blood (not recorded which). CDR3 sequence: CASSLFSSGANVLTF. CDR3 DNA: TGTGCCAGCAGTTTATTTAGTTCTGGGGCCAACGTCCTGACTTTC.